These 26 T cell receptor beta chains were all obtained from the same sample, sequenced in a study of vaccination and CD4 T cells after COVID-19. Treatment denoted: roughly nine-day PBMC culture with coronavirus spike peptide pools or control peptides (ViraFEST assay). An Oncomine TCR Beta short-read assay was used to sequence the DNA from cultured CD4+ T cells. TCRdb used MiXCR to reprocess the PCR reads, holding one entry per CDR3 protein. The sample lists more than 20,000 distinct CDR3 sequences, roughly 40% occurring once. Their target antigens are unknown. The sequenced sample was CD4+ T cells from blood, cultured in vitro. The source of these receptors is a human donor who had recovered from COVID-19.

A few counts support this clonotype. CDR3 sequence (DNA): TGTGCCAGCAGCTCCGGAACCGACAATGAGCAGTTCTTC. It is translated as CASSSGTDNEQFF. The V gene is TRBV7-3, the J gene TRBJ2-1; D uncertain. Germline V gives CDR1 SGHTA, CDR2 FQGTGA. Trimming pared 4 bases from V and 5 bases from J, leaving 9 bases between. There are 13 residues in the CDR3.

This clonotype was recorded a few times. The CDR3 here is CSGRDASSGNTIYF. CDR3 DNA sequence: TGCAGTGGACGGGACGCCAGTTCTGGAAACACCATATATTTT. The J gene is TRBJ1-3, the V gene TRBV20-1; tentative D call: TRBD1 (5 bases). Looked up from germline, CDR1 is DFQATT and CDR2 is SNEGSKA (reference sequence). The CDR3 runs to 14 residues. Trimming left V 7 bases short and J 1 base short, with 14 bases between.

The V and J genes are TRBV4-3 and TRBJ2-2, with D tentatively TRBD1 (6 bases). The V gene lost 0 bases and the J gene lost 4 bases, with 6 bases spanning the gap. Germline V CDR1 and CDR2: LGHNA, YSLEER. This CDR3 has 14 residues. The CDR3 nucleotides are TGCGCCAGCAGCCAAGAGACAGGCACCGGGGAGCTGTTTTTT. Translating gives CASSQETGTGELFF.

The rearrangement uses TRBV6-5 and TRBJ2-1; TRBD1 matches at 7 bases. Trimming removed 2 bases from V and 7 bases from J; junction bases left unmatched: 20. Germline assignment: CDR1 MNHEY and CDR2 SVGAGI. This CDR3 is built from 19 residues. The CDR3 DNA follows: TGTGCCAGCAGTTACACGTCCCCAAGGGGGCCCAGGGGAAGGAATGAGCAGTTCTTC. This sequence encodes CASSYTSPRGPRGRNEQFF.

The chain recombines TRBV6-4 with TRBJ2-1; 11 nucleotides match TRBD1. Germline V CDR1 and CDR2: MRHNA, SNTAGT. CDR3 length equals 14 residues. The V gene end was trimmed by 3 bases and the J gene end by 6 bases; junction bases not matched to a gene: 1. Here the CDR3 reads CASSEGTGGNEQFF. In DNA, the CDR3 is TGTGCCAGCAGTGAAGGGACAGGGGGCAATGAGCAGTTCTTC.

Within the sample, this clonotype is medium-sized. This chain joins TRBV12-3 or TRBV12-4 and TRBJ1-5; no firm D call. Trimming took 1 base from V and 0 from J, leaving 4 bases between them. The CDR3 length is 14 residues. CDR3 in amino acids: CASSLGNSNQPQHF. Written as DNA, the CDR3 is TGTGCCAGCAGTTTAGGGAATAGCAATCAGCCCCAGCATTTT.

The chain employs TRBV19 and TRBJ1-5, with 8 bases aligning to TRBD1. Trimming cost V 5 bases and J 1 base; bases outside gene matches: 4. Germline CDR1 is LNHDA and CDR2 is SQIVND (reference sequence). This CDR3 has 15 amino acids. The CDR3 reads CASSAGQGSNQPQHF. In DNA form, the CDR3 reads TGTGCCAGTAGTGCCGGACAGGGAAGCAATCAGCCCCAGCATTTT. The full variable domain, rest sourced from reference TRBV19 and TRBJ1-5, is DGGITQSPKYLFRKEGQNVTLSCEQNLNHDAMYWYRQDPGQGLRLIYYSQIVNDFQKGDIAEGYSVSREKKESFPLTVTSAQKNPTAFYLCASSAGQGSNQPQHFGDGTRLSIL.

The chain employs TRBV27 and TRBJ1-1; no clear D gene. V gave up 6 bases and J gave up 3 bases, with 5 bases separating them. The germline CDR1 and CDR2 sequences are MNHEY and SMNVEV (reference sequence). The CDR3 loop spans 11 amino acids. Here the CDR3 DNA reads TGTGCCAGCAGAATGGACACTGAAGCTTTCTTT. Its translation: CASRMDTEAFF.

The CDR3, as DNA: TGTGCCATCAGTGAGACAGGGCCGGGTTACAATGAGCAGTTCTTC. Translating it yields CAISETGPGYNEQFF. The chain is built from TRBV10-3 and TRBJ2-1; possibly TRBD1 for D (6 bases). V gave up 2 bases and J gave up 4 bases, with 12 bases separating them. CDR3 size: 15 residues. The V gene's germline CDR1 is ENHRY and CDR2 SYGVKD.

The rearrangement links TRBV2 to TRBJ1-2; 9 bases are shared with TRBD1. The germline gives CDR1 SNHLY, CDR2 FYNNEI. The V and J ends lost 6 bases and 5 bases, in that order; junction bases with no gene match: 4. There are 13 residues in the CDR3. CDR3 sequence: CASRLGQGYGYTF. The CDR3 bases are TGTGCCAGCAGGTTGGGACAGGGATATGGCTACACCTTC.

V is TRBV20-1 and J is TRBJ2-2; perhaps TRBD2 as D (7 bases). V was trimmed by 3 bases and J by 1 base, leaving 18 bases between them. Germline loops: CDR1 DFQATT, CDR2 SNEGSKA (reference sequence). This CDR3 spans 17 amino acids. This CDR3 reads CSASGEGVAVNTGELFF. Written as DNA, the CDR3 is TGCAGTGCTAGCGGGGAGGGGGTAGCGGTGAACACCGGGGAGCTGTTTTTT.

J is TRBJ1-2 and V is TRBV19, with a weak D call TRBD1 (5 bases). The CDR3 contains 13 residues. Trimming took 3 bases from V and 4 from J, leaving 9 bases between them. Germline-derived CDR1 and CDR2 are LNHDA and SQIVND (reference sequence). DNA of the CDR3: TGTGCCAGTAGTATGGCAGGGACCTATGGCTACACCTTC. Protein: CASSMAGTYGYTF. Drawing the rest from reference TRBV19 and TRBJ1-2, the complete variable domain is DGGITQSPKYLFRKEGQNVTLSCEQNLNHDAMYWYRQDPGQGLRLIYYSQIVNDFQKGDIAEGYSVSREKKESFPLTVTSAQKNPTAFYLCASSMAGTYGYTFGSGTRLTVV.

This sequence joins TRBV5-4 and TRBJ1-1, with unresolved D. Germline-derived CDR1 and CDR2 are SGHNT and YYREEE (reference sequence). V was clipped by 4 bases and J by 8 bases, with 15 bases between them. The CDR3 is made up of 13 amino acids. CDR3 sequence (DNA): TGTGCCAGCAGCCCGCAGGTGGGGATCGAAGCTTTCTTT. Its translation is CASSPQVGIEAFF.

The J gene is TRBJ2-3, the V gene TRBV7-3; 14 bases match TRBD2. There are 16 residues in the CDR3. Looked up from germline, CDR1 is SGHTA and CDR2 is FQGTGA. The J segment lost 5 bases and the V segment lost 5 bases, leaving 6 bases of the junction unmatched. CDR3 sequence: CASSQTSGGAVDTQYF. The CDR3 DNA is TGTGCCAGCAGCCAGACTAGCGGGGGGGCCGTAGATACGCAGTATTTT.

The chain uses TRBV7-8 and TRBJ2-3; D is perhaps TRBD1 (5 bases). V shed 5 bases and J shed 8 bases, with 11 bases lying between them. CDR3 length equals 12 residues. The germline V gene encodes CDR1 SGHVS and CDR2 FQNEAQ. CDR3 in DNA: TGTGCCAGCAGCCGCGACAGTGGTACGCAGTATTTT. This encodes CASSRDSGTQYF.

J is TRBJ2-2 and V is TRBV27; TRBD2 agrees at 13 bases. This CDR3 has 20 amino acids. The trim removed 5 bases at V and 1 base at J, leaving 13 bases unmatched. The germline gives CDR1 MNHEY, CDR2 SMNVEV (reference sequence). As DNA, the CDR3 is TGTGCCAGCAGTCGATCGGGACTAGCGGGAACTAAAATGAACACCGGGGAGCTGTTTTTT. This translates into CASSRSGLAGTKMNTGELFF.

The CDR3 sequence is CAISEDSSGREQYF. DNA of the CDR3: TGTGCCATCAGTGAGGACAGCTCGGGGCGCGAGCAGTACTTC. This chain joins TRBV10-3 and TRBJ2-7; the D call may be TRBD1 or TRBD2 (5 bases each). The CDR3 runs to 14 residues. Germline V gene lookup returns CDR1 ENHRY and CDR2 SYGVKD. Trimming shortened V by 2 bases and J by 6 bases, and 14 bases separated the two germline ends.

V is TRBV7-2 and J is TRBJ1-5; 8 positions match TRBD1. CDR1 and CDR2 from the germline V gene are SGHTA and FQGNSA. Germline trimming cut 6 bases from V and 2 bases from J; bases unmatched to any gene: 9. The CDR3 sequence is 16 residues long. In DNA, the CDR3 is TGTGCCAGCAGTTGGGGACAGGCTTTAGGCAATCAGCCCCAGCATTTT. Residues: CASSWGQALGNQPQHF.

This clonotype was observed a few times. V is TRBV7-2 and J is TRBJ2-1, with 10 bases aligning to TRBD2. Germline values: CDR1 SGHTA, CDR2 FQGNSA. Trimming took 5 bases from V and 10 from J; bases not matched to a gene: 17. This CDR3 is built from 17 residues. CDR3 sequence reads: CASSQSARPASGREQFF. Here the CDR3 DNA reads TGTGCCAGCAGCCAGTCGGCCCGGCCTGCTAGCGGGAGAGAGCAGTTCTTC.

This chain uses TRBV7-6 with TRBJ2-7; weak D call: TRBD1 (6 bases). CDR1 SGHVS and CDR2 FNYEAQ come from the germline V gene. The CDR3 spans 14 residues. Trimming removed 3 bases at V and 4 bases at J, with 13 bases between. CDR3 nucleotides: TGTGCCAGCAGCTTGGGGGCAGTCAGATACGAGCAGTACTTC. As protein: CASSLGAVRYEQYF.

The chain combines TRBV7-9 with TRBJ2-7, with TRBD2 identical over 10 bases. J lost 3 bases, V lost 6 bases, and 8 bases had no gene match. This CDR3 has 15 amino acids. Germline V gene data show CDR1 as SEHNR and CDR2 as FQNEAQ (reference sequence). CDR3 residues: CASRPIAGGNYEQYF. The CDR3 DNA follows: TGTGCCAGCAGACCAATAGCGGGAGGCAACTACGAGCAGTACTTC.

There are a few counts of this clonotype. The chain couples TRBV6-1 to TRBJ1-2, with D possibly matching TRBD1 (5 bases). The V end was cut by 6 bases, the J end by 5 bases, with 10 bases between. The germline V gene encodes CDR1 MNHNS and CDR2 SASEGT. The CDR3 length is 12 residues. CDR3 residues: CASSRVRYGYTF. CDR3 in DNA: TGTGCCAGCAGCAGGGTACGGTATGGCTACACCTTC.

This clonotype came up a few times. This chain joins TRBV20-1 and TRBJ2-3, with D possibly being TRBD1 (5 bases). The CDR3 runs to 13 residues. Per the germline V gene, CDR1 is DFQATT and CDR2 is SNEGSKA (reference sequence). V gave up 4 bases and J gave up 1 base, with 9 bases separating them. The CDR3 region is CSAKGPRTDTQYF. CDR3 in DNA: TGCAGTGCTAAGGGGCCCCGCACAGATACGCAGTATTTT.

Only a few counts were recorded for this clonotype. The rearrangement joins TRBV6-1 to TRBJ2-1, with 11 bases aligning to TRBD2. The CDR3 contains 15 residues. Germline loops: CDR1 MNHNS, CDR2 SASEGT. J gave up 1 base and V 8 bases, and 4 bases lay outside the gene matches. The CDR3 DNA follows: TGTGCCAGCCGACTAGCGGGATGGTCCTACAATGAGCAGTTCTTC. Residues: CASRLAGWSYNEQFF.

This clonotype was seen more than once but under ten times. Germline and junction disagree at one end, which may indicate a read error. The J gene is TRBJ1-1, the V gene TRBV6-1; D gene uncertain. Germline CDR1 is MNHNS and CDR2 is SASEGT. The CDR3 has 11 amino acids. CDR3 protein: CASTKNTEAFF. The CDR3 DNA follows: TGTGCTAGCACGAAAAACACTGAAGCTTTCTTT.

The chain's CDR3 is CASSSDRGRETQYF. CDR3 coding DNA: TGTGCCAGCAGTTCCGACAGGGGGCGAGAGACCCAGTACTTC. J is TRBJ2-5 and V is TRBV28, with TRBD1 matching over 10 bases. CDR1 and CDR2 from the germline V gene are MDHEN and SYDVKM. The ends lost 4 bases at V and 4 bases at J; junction bases unmatched: 3. This CDR3 is 14 amino acids long.